This paragraph covers one T cell receptor beta chain sequence. At one end the junction does not follow the germline gene, possibly because of a read error. The data were obtained in a study of beta chain features in type 1 diabetes. The CDR3 runs 13 residues. CDR1 SQVTM and CDR2 ANQGSEA come from the germline V gene. Since all of the isolated RNA was reverse transcribed, expressed TCRB transcripts were what got sequenced. Method: immunoSEQ multiplex PCR; TCRdb's copy keeps in-frame clones and lacks some. The data contain under 95,000 clones, roughly 30% of them singletons. This receptor was obtained from a woman under 30 in good health. The sample was stem cell memory CD4+ T cells from blood. This chain connects TRBV29-1 to TRBJ1-1; possible D gene TRBD1, 5 bases. The CDR3 protein is CSVQVREGTEVFF. The CDR3 DNA sequence: TGCAGCGTCCAGGTCAGGGAGGGCACTGAAGTTTTCTTT.